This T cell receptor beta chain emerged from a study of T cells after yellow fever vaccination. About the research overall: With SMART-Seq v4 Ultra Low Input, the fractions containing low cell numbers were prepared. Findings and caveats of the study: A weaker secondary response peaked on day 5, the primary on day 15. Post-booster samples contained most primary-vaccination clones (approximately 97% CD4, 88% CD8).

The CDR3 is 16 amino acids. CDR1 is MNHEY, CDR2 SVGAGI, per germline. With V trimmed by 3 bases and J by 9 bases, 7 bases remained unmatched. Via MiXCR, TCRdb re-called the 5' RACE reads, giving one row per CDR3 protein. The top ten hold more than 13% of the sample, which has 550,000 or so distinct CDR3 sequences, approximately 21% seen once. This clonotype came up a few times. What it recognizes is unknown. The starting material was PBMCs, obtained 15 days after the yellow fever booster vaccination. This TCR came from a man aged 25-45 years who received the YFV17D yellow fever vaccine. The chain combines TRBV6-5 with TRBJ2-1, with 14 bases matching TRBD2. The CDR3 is CASSYGTSGSLGEQFF. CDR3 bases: TGTGCCAGCAGTTATGGGACTAGCGGGAGTCTAGGTGAGCAGTTCTTC.